This T cell receptor beta chain was retrieved from a study of shared clonotypes between healthy human individuals. The study, taken as a whole, reports: Generation probabilities were higher for clonotypes shared across all four sorted-subset donors than for unshared ones. Generally, naive subsets (rather than memory subsets) showed larger estimated richness. Naive CD4 clonotype sharing across a handful of donors was around 5%.

Germline CDR1 is SGHNT and CDR2 is YYREEE (reference sequence). V dropped 4 bases and J dropped 4; count of bases not matched to a gene: 4. The CDR3 loop spans 13 amino acids. Clones were read by immunoSEQ multiplex PCR, and TCRdb kept only the in-frame ones, dropping some. The data show about 1.5 million clones, 95% to 99% seen once. About this clone itself: Its target is not known. This specimen includes other DNA sequences encoding the same CDR3.

The material sequenced was naive CD4+ T cells sorted from blood. Subset in this sample: CD45RA+ positively selected. The receptor was derived from a man aged 25-40 years in good health. This chain links TRBV5-4 with TRBJ2-7, with 8 positions matching TRBD2. CDR3 bases: TGTGCCAGCAGCCCGAGCGGGGGATACGAGCAGTACTTC. Encoded protein: CASSPSGGYEQYF.